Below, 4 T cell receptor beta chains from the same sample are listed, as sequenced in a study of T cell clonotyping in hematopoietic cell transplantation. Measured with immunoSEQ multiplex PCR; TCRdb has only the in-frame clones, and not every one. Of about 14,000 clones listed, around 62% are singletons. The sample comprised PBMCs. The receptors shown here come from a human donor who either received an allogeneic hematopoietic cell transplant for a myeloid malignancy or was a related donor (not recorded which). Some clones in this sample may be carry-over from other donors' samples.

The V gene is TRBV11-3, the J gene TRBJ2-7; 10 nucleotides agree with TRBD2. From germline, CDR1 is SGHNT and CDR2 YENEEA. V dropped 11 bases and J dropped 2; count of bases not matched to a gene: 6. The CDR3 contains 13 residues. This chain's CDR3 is CASSLAGAYEQYF. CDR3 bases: TGTGCCTCCAGTCTAGCGGGAGCCTACGAGCAGTACTTC.

The CDR3 bases are TGTGCCAGCAGTTCAGGGCCCTCCTACGAGCAGTACTTC. Translating it yields CASSSGPSYEQYF. The rearrangement links TRBV27 to TRBJ2-7; possible D gene TRBD1, 5 bases. The CDR3 runs 13 residues. V lost 4 bases and J 0 bases, leaving 7 bases between the germline ends. Germline CDR1 reads MNHEY; CDR2 reads SMNVEV (reference sequence).

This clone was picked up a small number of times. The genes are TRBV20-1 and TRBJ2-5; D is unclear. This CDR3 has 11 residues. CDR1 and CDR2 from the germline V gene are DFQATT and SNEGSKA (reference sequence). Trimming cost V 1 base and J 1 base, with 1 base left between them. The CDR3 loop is CSARGQETQYF. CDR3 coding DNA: TGCAGTGCTAGAGGCCAAGAGACCCAGTACTTC.

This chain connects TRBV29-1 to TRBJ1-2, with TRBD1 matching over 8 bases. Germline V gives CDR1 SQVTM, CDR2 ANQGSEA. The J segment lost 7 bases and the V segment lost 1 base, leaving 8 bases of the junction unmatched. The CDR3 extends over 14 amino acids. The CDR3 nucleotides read TGCAGCGTTGAAGTGGGACAGGCGCCTGGTGGCTACACCTTC. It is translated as CSVEVGQAPGGYTF. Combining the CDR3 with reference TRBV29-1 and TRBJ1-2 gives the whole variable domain SAVISQKPSRDICQRGTSLTIQCQVDSQVTMMFWYRQQPGQSLTLIATANQGSEATYESGFVIDKFPISRPNLTFSTLTVSNMSPEDSSIYLCSVEVGQAPGGYTFGSGTRLTVV.